The sample holds many counts of the clone carrying this T cell receptor beta chain. Antigen unknown. The ends lost 1 base at V and 6 bases at J; junction bases unmatched: 6. CDR3 length equals 15 residues. Germline V gene sequence: CDR1 LGHDT, CDR2 YNNKEL (reference sequence). This entry is derived from a study of human T cells and chemical hapten exposure. Study-level information: Slight differences in pooled library volume were the main source of varying TCR yields across samples.

In the library, unique molecular identifiers were attached to individual cDNA molecules. Original analysis: Samples contained a median of roughly 93,000 TCRs, with a range of about 23,224 to 690,600. TCRdb used MiXCR to reprocess the RACE reads, holding one entry per CDR3 protein. The V and J calls shown here were made by TCRdb, not taken from the authors' results. Found here are 45,000 or so distinct CDR3 sequences, around 4.5% of them singletons; the top ten hold about 5.8%. Time point given: healthy volunteer bleed at 2 weeks. The authors extracted total RNA from unfractionated whole blood. Study-wide points: No shift was seen in TCRs above 1 in 1000 frequency with DPC sensitization.

Sequenced sample: whole blood. The source is a human donor in good health. Some clones in this sample may be carry-over from other donors' samples. The rearrangement uses TRBV3-1 and TRBJ2-7; TRBD2 matches at 10 bases. The CDR3 region is CASSQARAGGPEQYF. CDR3 in DNA: TGTGCCAGCAGCCAAGCTCGAGCGGGAGGGCCCGAGCAGTACTTC.